These 23 T cell receptor beta chains were all obtained from the same sample, sequenced in a study of blood T cell repertoires in COVID-19. Sequencing used immunoSEQ multiplex PCR; TCRdb keeps in-frame clones, though not all of them. Of about 260,000 clones listed, 85% to 90% are singletons. The sample was PBMCs or T cells enriched from blood (not recorded which). These receptors were obtained from a man aged 45 to 65 who had been exposed to COVID-19.

This rearrangement joins TRBV3-1 (or the pseudogene TRBV3-2) to TRBJ1-6, with 7 bases fitting TRBD1. This CDR3 region has 16 residues. With 4 bases clipped from V and 3 bases from J, the junction kept 6 bases outside the gene matches. CDR1 is LGHDT and CDR2 is YNNKEL in the germline V gene (reference sequence). DNA of the CDR3: TGTGCCAGCAGCCCGAGGGACAGCCACTATAATTCACCCCTCCACTTT. Translating it yields CASSPRDSHYNSPLHF.

This clone was seen only once. The chain couples TRBV10-2 to TRBJ2-4, with 8 bases aligning to TRBD2. V lost 2 bases, J lost 0 bases, and 0 bases stayed unmatched. Germline V lookup: CDR1 WSHSY, CDR2 SAAADI. This CDR3 contains 15 residues. CDR3 nucleotide sequence: TGCGCCAGCAGTGAGACTAGCGGAGCCAAAAACATTCAGTACTTC. Protein: CASSETSGAKNIQYF.

V and J are TRBV4-1 and TRBJ2-5; TRBD2 is a possible D gene (5 bases). Per germline, CDR1 MGHRA and CDR2 YSYEKL. CDR3 size: 15 residues. Trimming cost V 4 bases and J 2 bases, with 14 bases left between them. The CDR3 loop is CASSPGAETQETQYF. The DNA for the CDR3 is TGCGCCAGCAGCCCCGGAGCGGAAACACAAGAGACCCAGTACTTC.

V is TRBV6-5 and J is TRBJ2-5, with 10 bases matching TRBD2. After removal of 8 bases from V and 4 bases from J, the junction contained 7 bases not matched to a gene. This CDR3 spans 14 amino acids. Germline V CDR1 and CDR2: MNHEY, SVGAGI. The CDR3 region is CASGPAGGVETQYF. DNA of the CDR3: TGTGCCAGCGGCCCAGCGGGAGGGGTAGAGACCCAGTACTTC.

This sequence joins TRBV28 and TRBJ1-2; possibly TRBD1 for D (5 bases). Germline V gives CDR1 MDHEN, CDR2 SYDVKM. Trimming stripped 2 bases from V and 2 bases from J, with 12 bases between. CDR3 length equals 15 residues. The CDR3 DNA reads as TGTGCCAGCAGTTTACCACAGGCCTACAACTATGGCTACACCTTC. This codes for CASSLPQAYNYGYTF.

The chain couples TRBV5-6 to TRBJ2-7; 8 positions match TRBD1. V lost 4 bases, J lost 3 bases, and 6 bases stayed unmatched. This CDR3 is built from 14 residues. Germline V gives CDR1 SGHDT, CDR2 YYEEEE. CDR3 bases: TGTGCCAGCAGCCCGGGGACAGGTAGCTACGAGCAGTACTTC. This codes for CASSPGTGSYEQYF.

This chain links TRBV5-1 with TRBJ2-1; TRBD2 agrees at 9 bases. The V gene end was trimmed by 2 bases and the J gene end by 3 bases; junction bases not matched to a gene: 9. Germline V gene sequence: CDR1 SGHRS, CDR2 YFSETQ. The CDR3 loop spans 17 amino acids. CDR3 DNA: TGCGCCAGCAGCTTATGGAGTAGCGGGAGCAACTACAATGAGCAGTTCTTC. It encodes CASSLWSSGSNYNEQFF. The full variable domain, rest sourced from reference TRBV5-1 and TRBJ2-1, is KAGVTQTPRYLIKTRGQQVTLSCSPISGHRSVSWYQQTPGQGLQFLFEYFSETQRNKGNFPGRFSGRQFSNSRSEMNVSTLELGDSALYLCASSLWSSGSNYNEQFFGPGTRLTVL.

The rearrangement uses TRBV28 and TRBJ1-1; unclear D gene. The germline V and J ends were trimmed by 7 bases and 3 bases, with 6 bases remaining between them. Germline values: CDR1 MDHEN, CDR2 SYDVKM. The CDR3 sequence is 11 residues long. CDR3 loop: CASTLYTEAFF. CDR3 in DNA: TGTGCCAGCACCCTATACACTGAAGCTTTCTTT.

This chain joins TRBV5-1 and TRBJ1-4; unclear D gene. The CDR3 length is 17 residues. Germline assignment: CDR1 SGHRS and CDR2 YFSETQ. V lost 0 bases and J 2 bases, leaving 14 bases between the germline ends. The CDR3 DNA follows: TGCGCCAGCAGCTTGGGACATCGCGGGATCACTAATGAAAAACTGTTTTTT. Encoded protein: CASSLGHRGITNEKLFF.

The chain employs TRBV5-5 and TRBJ1-1; TRBD1 agrees at 8 bases. V trimming: 9 bases; J trimming: 4 bases; junction bases outside the gene matches: 11. Germline values: CDR1 SGHKS, CDR2 YYEKEE (reference sequence). The CDR3 spans 14 residues. In nucleotides, the CDR3 is TGTGCCACTAACAGGGGGGAAGGTGGCACTGAAGCTTTCTTT. This encodes CATNRGEGGTEAFF.

This clone was counted a single time. The chain links TRBV6-5 to TRBJ2-7; no definite D call. Germline CDR1 MNHEY, CDR2 SVGAGI. V was clipped by 5 bases and J by 3 bases, with 17 bases between them. The CDR3 covers 15 residues. CDR3 bases: TGTGCCAGCAGTCCCCTCCTGAGGATAAACTACGAGCAGTACTTC. It specifies CASSPLLRINYEQYF.

The J gene is TRBJ2-7, the V gene TRBV27; the match to TRBD2 covers 7 bases. V shed 6 bases, J shed 4 bases, and the junction held 12 bases outside the gene matches. The CDR3 runs to 15 residues. Germline V gene sequence: CDR1 MNHEY, CDR2 SMNVEV (reference sequence). CDR3 DNA: TGTGCCAGCAGCCGGGGGGACCAGCGCCTGTACGAGCAGTACTTC. It is translated as CASSRGDQRLYEQYF.

This clone was recorded only once. The rearrangement links TRBV5-5 to TRBJ1-6; unclear D gene. Deletions cut 0 bases from V and 8 bases from J, with 12 bases between. This CDR3 has 15 residues. Germline CDR1 and CDR2: SGHKS and YYEKEE (reference sequence). CDR3 sequence (DNA): TGTGCCAGCAGCTTGGGCTCAGGAGGATATTCACCCCTCCACTTT. Amino acid sequence: CASSLGSGGYSPLHF.

The rearrangement uses TRBV2 and TRBJ2-1, with 8 positions matching TRBD2. V shed 10 bases, J shed 7 bases, and the junction held 6 bases outside the gene matches. The length of the CDR3 is 12 residues. Germline V gives CDR1 SNHLY, CDR2 FYNNEI. Here the CDR3 reads CAINGGANEQFF. The CDR3 DNA reads TGTGCCATTAACGGGGGGGCAAATGAGCAGTTCTTC.

This rearrangement joins TRBV2 to TRBJ2-3, with 12 bases fitting TRBD1. Germline V gene sequence: CDR1 SNHLY, CDR2 FYNNEI. Unmatched junction bases numbered 4, after V lost 8 bases and J lost 4 bases. The CDR3 runs 14 residues. CDR3 protein: CASLRDRGPDTQYF. CDR3 nucleotide sequence: TGTGCCAGCCTGCGGGACAGGGGGCCAGATACGCAGTATTTT.

The chain is built from TRBV4-1 and TRBJ1-2; 7 bases map to TRBD1. There are 16 residues in the CDR3. The V and J ends lost 0 bases and 5 bases, in that order; junction bases with no gene match: 9. Germline CDR1 and CDR2: MGHRA and YSYEKL. CDR3 residues: CASSQDRQGFSYGYTF. The CDR3 DNA reads as TGCGCCAGCAGCCAAGATCGACAGGGTTTTTCTTATGGCTACACCTTC.

The chain has TRBV15 and TRBJ1-2; 7 bases map to TRBD1. The CDR3 spans 15 residues. V was pared by 3 bases and J by 2 bases, with 6 bases of the junction left unmatched. Germline V CDR1 and CDR2: LNHNV, YYDKDF (reference sequence). CDR3 residues: CATSRTPGQNYGYTF. CDR3 in DNA: TGTGCCACCAGCAGGACCCCGGGACAGAACTATGGCTACACCTTC.

As regards this clone: Other DNA sequences in this sample translate to the same CDR3. The V call is TRBV29-1, the J call TRBJ1-1; no clear D. The V gene's germline CDR1 is SQVTM and CDR2 ANQGSEA. The CDR3 length is 10 residues. Trimming pared 7 bases from V and 2 bases from J, leaving 5 bases between. The CDR3 DNA reads TGCAGCGCTCAAAACACTGAAGCTTTCTTT. Translated: CSAQNTEAFF.

Concerning this clone: The sample has other DNA sequences that encode this CDR3 too. The chain uses TRBV9 and TRBJ1-2; a possible D gene is TRBD1 (5 bases). This CDR3 spans 14 amino acids. The V and J ends lost 0 bases and 4 bases respectively, with 10 bases between them. Germline values: CDR1 SGDLS, CDR2 YYNGEE. The CDR3 bases are TGTGCCAGCAGCGTAGGTCCAGGGCTCTATGGCTACACCTTC. It encodes CASSVGPGLYGYTF.

The chain recombines TRBV7-2 with TRBJ2-1; 12 bases fit TRBD2. CDR3 size: 16 residues. After removal of 5 bases from V and 7 bases from J, the junction contained 9 bases not matched to a gene. Germline CDR1 reads SGHTA; CDR2 reads FQGNSA. The CDR3 coding sequence is TGTGCCAGCAGCCCTAGGGGTCTAGCGGGGGGGAATGAGCAGTTCTTC. Its translation is CASSPRGLAGGNEQFF.

The chain carries TRBV7-3 and TRBJ2-1, with TRBD1 matching 10 bases. The germline V gene encodes CDR1 SGHTA and CDR2 FQGTGA. J gave up 2 bases and V 5 bases, and 3 bases lay outside the gene matches. The CDR3 runs to 15 residues. The CDR3 nucleotides are TGTGCCAGCAGCCGGACAGGGGGACCCTACAATGAGCAGTTCTTC. Translated, it gives CASSRTGGPYNEQFF.

The J gene is TRBJ1-5, the V gene TRBV30; no firm D call. The CDR3 spans 17 residues. Trimming took off 0 bases at V and 4 bases at J, with 19 bases between the two ends. Germline CDR1 and CDR2: GTSNPN and SVGIG (reference sequence). The CDR3 region is CAWSVSLVPQVNQPQHF. The DNA of the CDR3 is TGTGCCTGGAGTGTATCATTGGTACCGCAGGTTAATCAGCCCCAGCATTTT.

CDR3 nucleotides: TGTGCCAGCAGCTCACAGAGCCCGGTCACTGAAGCTTTCTTT. Translating it yields CASSSQSPVTEAFF. The gene calls are TRBV11-2 and TRBJ1-1; D is unclear. The CDR3 spans 14 residues. V was shortened by 4 bases and J by 4 bases, with 13 bases between the two germline ends. CDR1 is SGHAT, CDR2 FQNNGV, per germline.